These T cell receptor beta chains were read from a single sample in a study of T cell responses to AZD1222 COVID-19 vaccine. Using immunoSEQ multiplex PCR, the repertoire was profiled, and TCRdb retains in-frame clones only, with some absent. This sample has 150,000 to 160,000 clones; less than 90% occur once, and the top ten carry 6.9%. The specimen was peripheral blood, collected after recovery from COVID-19. The receptors shown here come from an adult who had recovered from COVID-19. Both conserved end residues are part of each CDR3. D genes are given only for firm matches. A row's size may be missing; if present it is once, few, many or a size class.

D gene: -
clone size: -
V gene: TRBV2
J gene: TRBJ1-2
CDR3 protein: CASSEAPGGHNYGYTF
CDR3 DNA: TGTGCCAGCAGTGAAGCACCGGGGGGCCATAACTATGGCTACACCTTC

D gene: TRBD1
clone size: -
V gene: TRBV18
J gene: TRBJ1-3
CDR3 protein: CASSSETTGPGNTIYF
CDR3 DNA: TGTGCCAGCTCATCTGAGACGACAGGGCCTGGAAACACCATATATTTT

D gene: TRBD1
clone size: -
V gene: TRBV29-1
J gene: TRBJ2-5
CDR3 protein: CSVEGQGGTQYF
CDR3 DNA: TGCAGCGTGGAGGGACAGGGTGGGACCCAGTACTTC

D gene: -
clone size: -
V gene: TRBV7-2
J gene: TRBJ2-1
CDR3 protein: CASSSLTSKNEQFF
CDR3 DNA: TGTGCCAGCAGCTCGCTTACTAGTAAGAATGAGCAGTTCTTC

D gene: -
clone size: -
V gene: TRBV20-1
J gene: TRBJ1-1
CDR3 protein: CSARANSEAFF
CDR3 DNA: TGCAGTGCTAGAGCGAACAGTGAAGCTTTCTTT

D gene: TRBD2
clone size: -
V gene: TRBV19
J gene: TRBJ2-2
CDR3 protein: CASSRISGSTGELFF
CDR3 DNA: TGTGCCAGTAGTCGGATTAGCGGGAGCACCGGGGAGCTGTTTTTT

D gene: -
clone size: -
V gene: TRBV7-8
J gene: TRBJ1-3
CDR3 protein: CASTKGPRAISGNTIYF
CDR3 DNA: TGTGCCAGCACTAAAGGGCCCAGGGCGATCTCTGGAAACACCATATATTTT

D gene: -
clone size: -
V gene: TRBV5-6
J gene: TRBJ2-7
CDR3 protein: CASSLRGWYGSYEQYF
CDR3 DNA: TGTGCCAGCAGCTTACGCGGGTGGTACGGATCCTACGAGCAGTACTTC

D gene: -
clone size: -
V gene: TRBV3-1/TRBV3-2
J gene: TRBJ2-7
CDR3 protein: CASSHGQPSSYEQYF
CDR3 DNA: TGTGCCAGCAGCCACGGACAACCGAGCTCCTACGAGCAGTACTTC

D gene: -
clone size: -
V gene: TRBV7-9
J gene: TRBJ2-3
CDR3 protein: CASCDWDSGDTQYF
CDR3 DNA: TGTGCCAGCTGTGACTGGGACTCTGGAGATACGCAGTATTTT

D gene: -
clone size: -
V gene: TRBV6-5
J gene: TRBJ1-2
CDR3 protein: CASSLDVTYGYTF
CDR3 DNA: TGTGCCAGCAGTTTGGACGTTACCTATGGCTACACCTTC

D gene: TRBD1
clone size: -
V gene: TRBV7-9
J gene: TRBJ2-3
CDR3 protein: CASSFRDSRDTQYF
CDR3 DNA: TGTGCCAGCAGCTTCAGGGACAGCAGGGATACGCAGTATTTT

D gene: TRBD1
clone size: -
V gene: TRBV9
J gene: TRBJ2-7
CDR3 protein: CASSVGTGGSEQYF
CDR3 DNA: TGTGCCAGCAGCGTCGGGACAGGGGGTTCCGAGCAGTACTTC

D gene: TRBD2
clone size: -
V gene: TRBV10-3
J gene: TRBJ2-7
CDR3 protein: CAISEADSGSVYEQYF
CDR3 DNA: TGTGCCATCAGTGAGGCTGATAGCGGGAGTGTCTACGAGCAGTACTTC

D gene: -
clone size: -
V gene: TRBV6-5
J gene: TRBJ2-3
CDR3 protein: CASSTRSLTDTQYF
CDR3 DNA: TGTGCCAGCAGCACGCGGAGTCTCACAGATACGCAGTATTTT

D gene: TRBD2
clone size: -
V gene: TRBV6-2/TRBV6-3
J gene: TRBJ2-1
CDR3 protein: CASSLETSGIIYNEQFF
CDR3 DNA: TGTGCCAGCAGTTTAGAGACTAGCGGGATCATCTACAATGAGCAGTTCTTC

D gene: TRBD2
clone size: once
V gene: TRBV7-3
J gene: TRBJ2-1
CDR3 protein: CASSPYAASGNNEQFF
CDR3 DNA: TGTGCCAGCAGCCCCTATGCCGCTAGCGGGAACAATGAGCAGTTCTTC

D gene: -
clone size: once
V gene: TRBV7-2
J gene: TRBJ1-2
CDR3 protein: CASSLQGYGYTF
CDR3 DNA: TGTGCCAGCAGCTTACAGGGTTATGGCTACACCTTC

D gene: TRBD1
clone size: -
V gene: TRBV6-2/TRBV6-3
J gene: TRBJ2-2
CDR3 protein: CASSHKGQGANTGELFF
CDR3 DNA: TGTGCCAGCAGCCATAAAGGACAGGGGGCAAACACCGGGGAGCTGTTTTTT

D gene: TRBD2
clone size: few
V gene: TRBV4-2
J gene: TRBJ2-2
CDR3 protein: CASSQDGLAGDTGELFF
CDR3 DNA: TGTGCCAGCAGCCAAGATGGGCTAGCGGGAGATACCGGGGAGCTGTTTTTT

D gene: -
clone size: -
V gene: TRBV4-1
J gene: TRBJ1-4
CDR3 protein: CASSPNRVGGEKLFF
CDR3 DNA: TGCGCCAGCAGCCCGAACAGGGTTGGCGGTGAAAAACTGTTTTTT

D gene: -
clone size: -
V gene: TRBV29-1
J gene: TRBJ2-1
CDR3 protein: CSVSAGSLRNEQFF
CDR3 DNA: TGCAGCGTTTCCGCGGGATCCCTCCGAAATGAGCAGTTCTTC

D gene: -
clone size: -
V gene: TRBV15
J gene: TRBJ2-7
CDR3 protein: CATSRSVRLDEQYF
CDR3 DNA: TGTGCCACCAGCCGTAGCGTCCGGCTAGACGAGCAGTACTTC

D gene: TRBD1
clone size: -
V gene: TRBV7-8
J gene: TRBJ2-2
CDR3 protein: CASSLDRGVILSGELFF
CDR3 DNA: TGTGCCAGCAGCTTAGACAGGGGTGTGATATTATCCGGGGAGCTGTTTTTT

D gene: -
clone size: -
V gene: TRBV28
J gene: TRBJ1-4
CDR3 protein: CASSLVVGGLGEKLFF
CDR3 DNA: TGTGCCAGCAGTTTGGTCGTAGGGGGTTTGGGAGAAAAACTGTTTTTT

D gene: -
clone size: -
V gene: TRBV7-3
J gene: TRBJ1-1
CDR3 protein: CASSLMAGEEAFF
CDR3 DNA: TGTGCCAGCAGCTTAATGGCAGGGGAGGAAGCTTTCTTT

D gene: -
clone size: -
V gene: TRBV4-1
J gene: TRBJ1-1
CDR3 protein: CASRRPEGFAEAFF
CDR3 DNA: TGCGCCAGCAGGCGCCCTGAGGGGTTCGCTGAAGCTTTCTTT

D gene: -
clone size: once
V gene: TRBV14
J gene: TRBJ2-1
CDR3 protein: CASSEDNSQQFF
CDR3 DNA: TGTGCCAGCAGCGAAGATAACTCCCAGCAGTTCTTC

D gene: -
clone size: -
V gene: TRBV5-1
J gene: TRBJ2-7
CDR3 protein: CASSLSWGSYEQYF
CDR3 DNA: TGCGCCAGCAGCTTGAGCTGGGGCTCCTACGAGCAGTACTTC

D gene: TRBD1
clone size: -
V gene: TRBV28
J gene: TRBJ2-7
CDR3 protein: CASSTDLSWTGSSYEQYF
CDR3 DNA: TGTGCCAGCAGCACCGATTTATCTTGGACAGGGAGCTCCTACGAGCAGTACTTC

D gene: -
clone size: -
V gene: TRBV27
J gene: TRBJ1-4
CDR3 protein: CASIKGLEKLFF
CDR3 DNA: TGTGCCAGCATAAAGGGTCTGGAAAAACTGTTTTTT

D gene: TRBD2
clone size: -
V gene: TRBV7-2
J gene: TRBJ2-3
CDR3 protein: CASSLVAGVTDTQYF
CDR3 DNA: TGTGCCAGCAGCTTAGTAGCGGGAGTAACAGATACGCAGTATTTT

D gene: TRBD2
clone size: -
V gene: TRBV19
J gene: TRBJ2-6
CDR3 protein: CASAGLADWANVLTF
CDR3 DNA: TGTGCCAGCGCGGGACTAGCGGACTGGGCCAACGTCCTGACTTTC

D gene: -
clone size: -
V gene: TRBV5-6
J gene: TRBJ1-5
CDR3 protein: CASSFGGRGNQPQHF
CDR3 DNA: TGTGCCAGCAGCTTCGGAGGTAGGGGGAATCAGCCCCAGCATTTT

D gene: -
clone size: -
V gene: TRBV7-2
J gene: TRBJ2-3
CDR3 protein: CASSLEADLTQYF
CDR3 DNA: TGTGCCAGCAGCTTAGAAGCAGACCTCACGCAGTATTTT

D gene: TRBD1
clone size: -
V gene: TRBV7-6
J gene: TRBJ1-6
CDR3 protein: CASTRDRGNSPLHF
CDR3 DNA: TGTGCCAGCACGCGGGACAGGGGGAATTCACCCCTCCACTTT

D gene: TRBD1
clone size: -
V gene: TRBV7-9
J gene: TRBJ1-1
CDR3 protein: CASSNRGQGDTEAFF
CDR3 DNA: TGTGCCAGCAGCAACCGGGGACAGGGAGACACTGAAGCTTTCTTT

D gene: TRBD2
clone size: -
V gene: TRBV29-1
J gene: TRBJ2-3
CDR3 protein: CSVRGLAGGHADTQYF
CDR3 DNA: TGCAGCGTCCGAGGGTTAGCGGGAGGGCACGCAGATACGCAGTATTTT

D gene: -
clone size: -
V gene: TRBV5-4
J gene: TRBJ2-2
CDR3 protein: CASKGGANTGELFF
CDR3 DNA: TGTGCCAGCAAGGGCGGAGCGAACACCGGGGAGCTGTTTTTT

D gene: TRBD1
clone size: -
V gene: TRBV18
J gene: TRBJ1-1
CDR3 protein: CASSPRDRGQMSNTEAFF
CDR3 DNA: TGTGCCAGCTCACCACGCGACAGGGGGCAAATGTCGAACACTGAAGCTTTCTTT